This record concerns one TCR beta chain sequence. Its antigen is unidentified. Via 5' RACE with UMI labels, TRB cDNA libraries were prepared. No DNA is given; TCRdb re-called the 5' RACE reads and lists each CDR3 protein once. This repertoire includes over 95,000 distinct CDR3 sequences. This CDR3 comprises 14 residues. The data derive from a study of CXCR3-negative and CXCR3-positive naive CD8 T cells. Study outcomes and limitations: CXCR3-expressing naive cells carried TRB CDR3s more hydrophobic than those of CXCR3-negative naive cells.

The source of this sequence is a human donor in good health. Some clones in this sample may be carry-over from other donors' samples. Sample: naive CXCR3+ CD8+ T cells from blood. Subset noted: CD45RO-CCR7+CD27+CD95- naive CD8+ T cells expressing CXCR3 (TNR3+). V usage is TRBV12-3 or TRBV12-4 and J usage is TRBJ2-3; the D call of TRBD1 rests on TCRdb alone, since no DNA is present to check it. The CDR3 spells CASSRMTGQDTQYF.